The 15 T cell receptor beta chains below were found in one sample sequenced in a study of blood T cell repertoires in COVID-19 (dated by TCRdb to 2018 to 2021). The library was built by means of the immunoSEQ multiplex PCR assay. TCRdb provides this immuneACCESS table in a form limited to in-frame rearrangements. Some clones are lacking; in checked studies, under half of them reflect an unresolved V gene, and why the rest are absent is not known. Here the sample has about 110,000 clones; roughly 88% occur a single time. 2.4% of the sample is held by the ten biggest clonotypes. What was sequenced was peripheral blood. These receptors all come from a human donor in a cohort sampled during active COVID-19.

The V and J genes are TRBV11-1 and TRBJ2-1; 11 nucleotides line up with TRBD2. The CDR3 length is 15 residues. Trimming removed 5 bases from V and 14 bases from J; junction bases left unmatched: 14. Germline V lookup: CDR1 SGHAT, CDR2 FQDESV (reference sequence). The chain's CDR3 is CASSPGLAGHVGEFF. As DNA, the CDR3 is TGTGCCAGCAGCCCCGGACTAGCGGGTCATGTCGGGGAGTTCTTC.

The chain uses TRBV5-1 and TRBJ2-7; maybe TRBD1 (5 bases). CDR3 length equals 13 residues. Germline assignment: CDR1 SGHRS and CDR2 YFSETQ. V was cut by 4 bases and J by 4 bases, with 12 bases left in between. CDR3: CASSTLTDYEQYF. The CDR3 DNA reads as TGCGCCAGCAGCACCCTGACAGATTACGAGCAGTACTTC.

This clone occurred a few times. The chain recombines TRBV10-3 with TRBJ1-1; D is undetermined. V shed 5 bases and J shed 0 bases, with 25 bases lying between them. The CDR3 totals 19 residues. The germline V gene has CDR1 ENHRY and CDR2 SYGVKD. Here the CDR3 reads CAISPDPARAPKLNTEAFF. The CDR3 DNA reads TGTGCCATCAGTCCAGACCCGGCGCGGGCACCCAAGCTGAACACTGAAGCTTTCTTT.

Here the CDR3 reads CASSGTSGADTQYF. CDR3 nucleotides: TGTGCCAGCAGTGGGACTAGCGGGGCAGATACGCAGTATTTT. The chain links TRBV6-4 to TRBJ2-3, with 12 positions matching TRBD2. The V gene end was trimmed by 4 bases and the J gene end by 4 bases; junction bases not matched to a gene: 0. The CDR3 has 14 residues. Germline CDR1 and CDR2: MRHNA and SNTAGT.

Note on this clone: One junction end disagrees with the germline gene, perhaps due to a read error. This CDR3 reads CATSRDQHPTGAF. The DNA of the CDR3 is TGTGCCACCAGCAGAGATCAACACCCCACCGGGGCCTTC. The rearrangement uses TRBV15 and TRBJ1-2; D gene ambiguous. Germline V gene lookup returns CDR1 LNHNV and CDR2 YYDKDF (reference sequence). CDR3 length equals 13 residues.

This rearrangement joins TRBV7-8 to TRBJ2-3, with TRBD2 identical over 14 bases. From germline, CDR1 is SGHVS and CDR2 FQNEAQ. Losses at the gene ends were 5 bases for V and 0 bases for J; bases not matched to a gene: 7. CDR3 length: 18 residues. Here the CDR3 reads CASSRTSGGLSSTDTQYF. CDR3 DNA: TGTGCCAGCAGCCGGACTAGCGGGGGGTTATCCAGCACAGATACGCAGTATTTT.

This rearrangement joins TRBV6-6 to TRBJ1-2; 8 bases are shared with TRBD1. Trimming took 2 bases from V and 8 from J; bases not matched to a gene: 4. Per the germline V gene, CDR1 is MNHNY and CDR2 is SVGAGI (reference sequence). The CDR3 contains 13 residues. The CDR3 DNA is TGTGCCAGCAGTTACCAGGGACAGGAGGGCTACACCTTC. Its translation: CASSYQGQEGYTF.

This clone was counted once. CDR3 sequence (DNA): TGTGCCAGCAGCGACAGGTTTCTATATGGCTACACCTTC. Its translation: CASSDRFLYGYTF. V is TRBV6-5 and J is TRBJ1-2, with D perhaps matching TRBD1 (6 bases). The CDR3 sequence is 13 residues long. In germline, CDR1 is MNHEY, CDR2 SVGAGI. The germline V and J ends were trimmed by 6 bases and 5 bases, with 13 bases remaining between them.

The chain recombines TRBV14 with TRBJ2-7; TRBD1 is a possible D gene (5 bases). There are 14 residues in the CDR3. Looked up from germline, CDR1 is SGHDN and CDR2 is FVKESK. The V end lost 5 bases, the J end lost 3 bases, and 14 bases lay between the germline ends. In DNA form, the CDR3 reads TGTGCCAGCAGCTCTACGACAGCAAGCTACGAGCAGTACTTC. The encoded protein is CASSSTTASYEQYF.

CDR3 residues: CASREAVSGNTIYF. As DNA, the CDR3 is TGTGCCAGCAGGGAGGCAGTCTCTGGAAACACCATATATTTT. The chain joins TRBV6-5 to TRBJ1-3; D uncertain. This CDR3 is 14 amino acids long. Germline V gene lookup returns CDR1 MNHEY and CDR2 SVGAGI. V was shortened by 6 bases and J by 0 bases, with 9 bases between the two germline ends.

The CDR3 nucleotides are TGTGCCAGCAGCCCGGGACAAGGGCCCGACTATGGCTACACCTTC. Protein sequence: CASSPGQGPDYGYTF. The chain uses TRBV6-5 and TRBJ1-2; tentatively, D is TRBD1 (6 bases). This CDR3 spans 15 amino acids. Trimming removed 6 bases from V and 3 bases from J, with 17 bases in between. The germline gives CDR1 MNHEY, CDR2 SVGAGI.

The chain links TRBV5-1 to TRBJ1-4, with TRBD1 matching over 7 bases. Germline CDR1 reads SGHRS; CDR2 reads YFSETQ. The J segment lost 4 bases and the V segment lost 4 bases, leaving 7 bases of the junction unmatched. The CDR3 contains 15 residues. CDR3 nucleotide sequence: TGCGCCAGCAGCGACTCAGGGGGAGGTAATGAAAAACTGTTTTTT. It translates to CASSDSGGGNEKLFF.

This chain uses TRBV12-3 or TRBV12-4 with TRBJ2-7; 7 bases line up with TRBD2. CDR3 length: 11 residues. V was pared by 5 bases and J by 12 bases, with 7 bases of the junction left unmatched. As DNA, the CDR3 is TGTGCCAGCAGTCCGGGGAGGGGCATGTACTTC. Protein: CASSPGRGMYF.

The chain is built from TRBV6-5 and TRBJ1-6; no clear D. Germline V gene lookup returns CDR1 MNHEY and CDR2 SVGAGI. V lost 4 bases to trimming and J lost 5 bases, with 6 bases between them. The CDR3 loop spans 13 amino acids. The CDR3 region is CASSSPHNSPLHF. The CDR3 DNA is TGTGCCAGCAGTTCCCCTCATAATTCACCCCTCCACTTT.

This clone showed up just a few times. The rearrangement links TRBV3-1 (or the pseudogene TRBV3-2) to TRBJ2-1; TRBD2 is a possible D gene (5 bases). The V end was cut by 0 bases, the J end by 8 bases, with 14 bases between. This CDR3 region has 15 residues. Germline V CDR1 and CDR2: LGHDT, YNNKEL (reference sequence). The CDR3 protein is CASSQDPRGWDEQFF. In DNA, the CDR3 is TGTGCCAGCAGCCAAGATCCCCGGGGATGGGATGAGCAGTTCTTC.